In this sample, the clone carrying this TCR beta chain turned up once. Its antigen remains unidentified. Between the trimmed V and J ends, which lost 4 bases and 2 bases, there was a span of 12 bases. Germline lookup yields CDR1 LNHDA and CDR2 SQIVND (reference sequence). This CDR3 comprises 14 residues. Execution of the assay was at deep level. Original processing methods: ImmunoSEQ supplied junction-only sequences lacking quality scores, so filtering was different. Produced via immunoSEQ multiplex PCR; TCRdb's table is partial and in-frame only. The DNA gave D and trimming, while V, J and clone size come from that table. The table lists millions of clones, more than 90% of them singletons. The sample originates from a study of shared clonotypes between healthy human individuals. Study-level information: Ranging from 18 to 49 in age, donors were two women and a few men. General study findings and limits: In several donors, around 4.5% of naive CD4 clonotypes appeared in common.

The chain links TRBV19 to TRBJ2-7, with D tentatively TRBD1 (6 bases). Sequencing input: naive CD4+ T cells sorted from blood. The subset here: CD45RA+ positively selected. The origin of this receptor is a man between 18 and 29 years old in good health. The CDR3 DNA reads TGTGCCAGTAGTACCACAGGGTCTACCTACGAGCAGTACTTC. Translated, it gives CASSTTGSTYEQYF.